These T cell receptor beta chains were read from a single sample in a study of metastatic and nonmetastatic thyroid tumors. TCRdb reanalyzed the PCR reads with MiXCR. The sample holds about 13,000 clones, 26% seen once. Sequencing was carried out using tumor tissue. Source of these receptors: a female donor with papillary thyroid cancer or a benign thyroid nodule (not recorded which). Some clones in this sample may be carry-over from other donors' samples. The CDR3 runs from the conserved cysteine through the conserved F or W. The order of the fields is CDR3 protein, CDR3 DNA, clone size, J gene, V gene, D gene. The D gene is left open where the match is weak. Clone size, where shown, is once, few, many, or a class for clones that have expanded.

CDR3: CASSSRRSSYEQYF; DNA: TGTGCCAGCAGCTCCCGACGGAGCTCCTACGAGCAGTACTTC; size: few; J: TRBJ2-7; V: TRBV5-6; D: -
CDR3: CASSPLGTGATTTSGGGRETQYF; DNA: TGTGCCAGCAGCCCGCTGGGGACAGGGGCCACAACGACTAGCGGGGGAGGACGGGAGACCCAGTACTTC; size: -; J: TRBJ2-5; V: TRBV7-8; D: TRBD2
CDR3: CASSARDRYYEQYF; DNA: TGTGCCAGCAGTGCCCGGGACAGATACTACGAGCAGTACTTC; size: medium-sized; J: TRBJ2-7; V: TRBV28; D: TRBD1
CDR3: CASSGDRTLYGYTF; DNA: TGTGCCAGCAGTGGGGACAGGACTCTCTATGGCTACACCTTC; size: -; J: TRBJ1-2; V: TRBV27; D: TRBD1
CDR3: CASSVEELAGAETQYF; DNA: TGTGCCAGCAGCGTAGAGGAACTAGCGGGAGCAGAGACCCAGTACTTC; size: once; J: TRBJ2-5; V: TRBV9; D: TRBD2
CDR3: CASSLAGLANDEQFF; DNA: TGTGCCAGCAGCTTAGCGGGACTAGCAAACGATGAGCAGTTCTTC; size: -; J: TRBJ2-1; V: TRBV7-8; D: TRBD2
CDR3: CATSDRKVKHYGYSF; DNA: TGTGCCACCAGTGATCGCAAAGTAAAGCACTATGGCTACAGCTTC; size: few; J: TRBJ1-2; V: TRBV24-1; D: -
CDR3: CASSLTSATDYEQYF; DNA: TGTGCCAGCAGCTTGACCTCAGCTACCGACTACGAGCAGTACTTC; size: once; J: TRBJ2-7; V: TRBV5-1; D: -
CDR3: CASSVGNSPTSGNTIYF; DNA: TGTGCCAGCAGTGTAGGGAACAGCCCTACCTCTGGAAACACCATATATTTT; size: medium-sized; J: TRBJ1-3; V: TRBV6-1; D: -
CDR3: CASSQGFGRGNTEAFF; DNA: TGCGCCAGCAGCCAGGGTTTTGGCAGGGGGAACACTGAAGCTTTCTTT; size: -; J: TRBJ1-1; V: TRBV4-1; D: -
CDR3: CACTQVYNTEAFF; DNA: TGTGCCTGTACACAGGTGTACAACACTGAAGCTTTCTTT; size: -; J: TRBJ1-1; V: TRBV30; D: -
CDR3: CASTSTGSSETQYF; DNA: TGTGCCAGTACCAGCACAGGGTCGTCAGAGACCCAGTACTTC; size: few; J: TRBJ2-5; V: TRBV19; D: -
CDR3: CASSLAGGGEQYF; DNA: TGTGCCAGCAGCTTAGCAGGGGGAGGCGAGCAGTACTTC; size: -; J: TRBJ2-7; V: TRBV11-2; D: -
CDR3: CASSTIDTTGELFF; DNA: TGCGCCAGCAGCACAATTGACACCACCGGGGAGCTGTTTTTT; size: -; J: TRBJ2-2; V: TRBV5-1; D: -
CDR3: CASSHPVRGGGETQYF; DNA: TGTGCCAGCAGCCACCCTGTGCGGGGAGGTGGGGAGACCCAGTACTTC; size: many; J: TRBJ2-5; V: TRBV3-1; D: -
CDR3: CASSLFPYEQYF; DNA: TGTGCCAGCAGTTTATTCCCCTACGAGCAGTACTTC; size: medium-sized; J: TRBJ2-7; V: TRBV12-3/TRBV12-4; D: -
CDR3: CASSWTGAAYNEQFF; DNA: TGTGCCAGCAGTTGGACTGGGGCCGCCTACAATGAGCAGTTCTTC; size: medium-sized; J: TRBJ2-1; V: TRBV27; D: -
CDR3: CSAKDSHSGNTIYF; DNA: TGCAGTGCTAAAGACAGTCACTCTGGAAACACCATATATTTT; size: -; J: TRBJ1-3; V: TRBV20-1; D: -
CDR3: CAWSITRSEQYF; DNA: TGTGCCTGGAGTATTACGAGGAGCGAGCAGTACTTC; size: -; J: TRBJ2-7; V: TRBV30; D: -
CDR3: CASSRGAADYGYTF; DNA: TGTGCCAGCAGTCGCGGGGCGGCGGATTATGGCTACACCTTC; size: medium-sized; J: TRBJ1-2; V: TRBV2; D: -
CDR3: CASIYLPTFTGELFF; DNA: TGTGCCAGCATTTATCTCCCCACTTTCACCGGTGAGCTGTTTTTT; size: few; J: TRBJ2-2; V: TRBV6-9; D: -
CDR3: CASIGPSKRAFF; DNA: TGTGCCAGCATTGGGCCCTCAAAAAGGGCTTTCTTT; size: few; J: TRBJ1-1; V: TRBV28; D: -
CDR3: CSTKTGAGEPQHF; DNA: TGCAGTACAAAAACAGGAGCCGGAGAGCCCCAGCATTTT; size: many; J: TRBJ1-5; V: TRBV20-1; D: -
CDR3: CASNQQFGQPLF; DNA: TGTGCCAGCAACCAACAATTCGGACAGCCCCTCTTT; size: many; J: TRBJ1-1; V: TRBV3-1; D: -
CDR3: CASSLLQGVDTEAFF; DNA: TGTGCCAGCAGCTTGCTACAGGGAGTTGACACTGAAGCTTTCTTT; size: many; J: TRBJ1-1; V: TRBV5-5; D: -
CDR3: CASRFGWTGAFF; DNA: TGTGCCAGCAGATTCGGGTGGACAGGTGCTTTCTTT; size: -; J: TRBJ1-1; V: TRBV12-3/TRBV12-4; D: TRBD1
CDR3: CASSWRPGRGGKQYF; DNA: TGTGCCAGCAGTTGGAGACCTGGGCGGGGTGGCAAGCAGTACTTC; size: -; J: TRBJ2-7; V: TRBV12-3/TRBV12-4; D: -
CDR3: CSTSRAGAGGSDTQYF; DNA: TGTTCCACCAGCAGAGCCGGGGCGGGTGGTTCTGATACGCAGTATTTT; size: -; J: TRBJ2-3; V: TRBV15; D: -
CDR3: CASRAPWTGVTDTQYF; DNA: TGTGCCAGTAGAGCCCCCTGGACAGGGGTCACAGATACGCAGTATTTT; size: -; J: TRBJ2-3; V: TRBV19; D: TRBD1
CDR3: CAWSDMLRGELFF; DNA: TGTGCCTGGAGCGATATGCTCCGGGGGGAGCTGTTTTTT; size: -; J: TRBJ2-2; V: TRBV30; D: -
CDR3: CASSQDLTVYNEQFF; DNA: TGTGCCAGCAGCCAAGATCTGACAGTCTACAATGAGCAGTTCTTC; size: medium-sized; J: TRBJ2-1; V: TRBV3-1; D: -
CDR3: CASSRSGAGANVLTF; DNA: TGTGCCAGCAGCCGGTCAGGGGCCGGGGCCAACGTCCTGACTTTC; size: many; J: TRBJ2-6; V: TRBV7-9; D: -
CDR3: CASSPVLAVVGELFF; DNA: TGTGCCAGCAGCCCCGTACTAGCGGTAGTCGGGGAGCTGTTTTTT; size: -; J: TRBJ2-2; V: TRBV7-9; D: TRBD2
CDR3: CASSVGQGASVTQYF; DNA: TGTGCAAGCAGCGTAGGGCAGGGGGCATCCGTGACCCAGTACTTC; size: -; J: TRBJ2-5; V: TRBV9; D: TRBD1
CDR3: CASSRLAGDYEQYF; DNA: TGTGCCAGCAGCCGACTAGCGGGAGACTACGAGCAGTACTTC; size: few; J: TRBJ2-7; V: TRBV3-1; D: TRBD2
CDR3: CASSRVIGARDGYTF; DNA: TGTGCCAGCAGCCGCGTCATAGGGGCCCGGGATGGCTACACCTTC; size: -; J: TRBJ1-2; V: TRBV12-3/TRBV12-4; D: -
CDR3: CASSSGLAGGPGQETQYF; DNA: TGTGCCAGCAGTTCCGGGCTAGCGGGAGGGCCTGGCCAAGAGACCCAGTACTTC; size: few; J: TRBJ2-5; V: TRBV27; D: TRBD2
CDR3: CASSLGLTVRETDTQYF; DNA: TGTGCCAGCAGCTTGGGGTTAACTGTCAGGGAGACCGATACGCAGTATTTT; size: -; J: TRBJ2-3; V: TRBV5-6; D: -
CDR3: CASTLRRSYGYTF; DNA: TGTGCCAGCACCCTCCGACGGAGCTATGGCTACACCTTC; size: -; J: TRBJ1-2; V: TRBV12-3/TRBV12-4; D: -
CDR3: CASSSTDRGYEQYF; DNA: TGTGCCAGCAGTTCGACGGACAGGGGCTACGAGCAGTACTTC; size: few; J: TRBJ2-7; V: TRBV27; D: TRBD1
CDR3: CAISDGGQEVNNEQFF; DNA: TGTGCCATCAGTGACGGCGGACAGGAGGTTAACAATGAGCAGTTCTTC; size: many; J: TRBJ2-1; V: TRBV10-3; D: TRBD1
CDR3: CAGSLSIAAETQYF; DNA: TGTGCCGGCAGCTTATCCATAGCAGCTGAGACCCAGTACTTC; size: -; J: TRBJ2-5; V: TRBV11-2; D: -
CDR3: CASSQQVNYGYTF; DNA: TGTGCCAGCAGCCAACAGGTTAACTATGGCTACACCTTC; size: medium-sized; J: TRBJ1-2; V: TRBV6-1; D: -
CDR3: CASSLVWLRNQPQHF; DNA: TGTGCCAGCAGTTTAGTCTGGCTACGCAATCAGCCCCAGCATTTT; size: many; J: TRBJ1-5; V: TRBV28; D: -
CDR3: CASSDGTESWGYTF; DNA: TGTGCCAGCAGCGACGGGACAGAAAGCTGGGGCTACACCTTC; size: many; J: TRBJ1-2; V: TRBV6-2/TRBV6-3; D: TRBD1
CDR3: CASSPQTGAYEQYF; DNA: TGTGCCAGCAGCCCTCAAACAGGGGCCTACGAGCAGTACTTC; size: -; J: TRBJ2-7; V: TRBV9; D: TRBD1
CDR3: CASSSLAFGNTGELFF; DNA: TGTGCCAGCAGCTCCCTAGCGTTTGGGAACACCGGGGAGCTGTTTTTT; size: medium-sized; J: TRBJ2-2; V: TRBV3-1; D: -
CDR3: CASSLFSEGDNEQFF; DNA: TGTGCCAGCAGTTTATTCTCGGAAGGAGACAATGAGCAGTTCTTC; size: few; J: TRBJ2-1; V: TRBV28; D: -
CDR3: CAWSGRGRVYEQYF; DNA: TGTGCCTGGAGTGGACGTGGGAGGGTTTACGAGCAGTACTTC; size: once; J: TRBJ2-7; V: TRBV30; D: TRBD2
CDR3: CASSRTWGYYEQYF; DNA: TGTGCCAGCAGCCGGACATGGGGCTACTACGAGCAGTACTTC; size: -; J: TRBJ2-7; V: TRBV11-2; D: -
CDR3: CASSEWTIASDTEAFF; DNA: TGTGCCAGCAGTGAGTGGACAATCGCCTCGGATACTGAAGCTTTCTTT; size: few; J: TRBJ1-1; V: TRBV6-1; D: -
CDR3: CASSESGGGTGELFF; DNA: TGTGCCAGCAGCGAGAGCGGGGGGGGCACCGGGGAGCTGTTTTTT; size: few; J: TRBJ2-2; V: TRBV6-1; D: TRBD2
CDR3: CASAALGGIKFYEQYF; DNA: TGTGCCAGCGCTGCCCTCGGGGGAATTAAGTTCTACGAGCAGTACTTC; size: large; J: TRBJ2-7; V: TRBV27; D: -
CDR3: CASSQWGSGNTIYF; DNA: TGTGCCAGCAGCCAATGGGGCTCTGGAAACACCATATATTTT; size: large; J: TRBJ1-3; V: TRBV3-1; D: -
CDR3: CASSLDRAGELFF; DNA: TGTGCCAGCAGCCTCGACAGGGCCGGGGAGCTGTTTTTT; size: medium-sized; J: TRBJ2-2; V: TRBV27; D: TRBD1
CDR3: CASSFFLAEVNTGELFF; DNA: TGCGCCAGCAGCTTCTTCCTAGCTGAGGTGAACACCGGGGAGCTGTTTTTT; size: many; J: TRBJ2-2; V: TRBV5-1; D: -
CDR3: CASRSSHEQFF; DNA: TGTGCCAGCCGGAGTTCCCATGAGCAGTTCTTC; size: many; J: TRBJ2-1; V: TRBV28; D: -
CDR3: CSVEDPRRGASHNEQFF; DNA: TGCAGCGTTGAAGATCCTAGACGGGGGGCCAGCCACAATGAGCAGTTCTTC; size: few; J: TRBJ2-1; V: TRBV29-1; D: -
CDR3: CASSGQGETQYF; DNA: TGTGCCAGCAGTGGCCAGGGAGAGACCCAGTACTTC; size: few; J: TRBJ2-5; V: TRBV6-1; D: -
CDR3: CASRAQGFWTEAFF; DNA: TGTGCCAGCAGAGCACAGGGGTTTTGGACTGAAGCTTTCTTT; size: many; J: TRBJ1-1; V: TRBV16; D: TRBD1